This T cell receptor beta chain came from a study of T-cell memory formation after mild COVID-19. Whole-study results and caveats: Clones that shrank (day 15 to 85) were balanced CD4/CD8, whereas later expanders leaned CD4+. Some responding clones appeared in pre-infection memory, suggesting cross-reactive memory joined. Clones that contracted clustered mainly in CM and EM if CD4+ and in EMRA if CD8+.

Amplification by 5'RACE using constant-segment primers produced TCR alpha and TCR beta cDNA libraries that carried sample barcodes and UMIs. MiXCR, applied by TCRdb to the 5' RACE reads, yields one record per CDR3 protein. The table has 150,000 to 200,000 distinct CDR3 sequences, less than 40% seen once. Of note for this clonotype: The antigen remains unidentified.

Germline assignment: CDR1 SGHVS and CDR2 FQNEAQ. The V segment lost 1 base and the J segment 6 bases; nucleotides outside the gene matches: 5. The CDR3 extends over 16 amino acids. Sequenced material: PBMCs or a T cell subset sorted from them (not recorded which). The chain joins TRBV7-8 to TRBJ2-1; the match to TRBD2 covers 11 bases. This clonotype originated in an adult woman who had mild COVID-19 (a few samples of this study predate the infection). Cell type and time point are not known. The CDR3 loop reads CASSLVSGRDLNEQFF. For the CDR3, the DNA is TGTGCCAGCAGCTTAGTTAGCGGGAGGGACCTCAATGAGCAGTTCTTC.